The rows below give T cell receptor beta chains drawn from one sample of a study of radiotherapy plus CTLA-4 blockade in lung cancer. Data came from immunoSEQ multiplex PCR; TCRdb stores just in-frame clones and leaves some out. The data show approximately 85,000 clones, approximately 82% seen once. Sequences were derived from peripheral blood, sampled from a patient treated with radiotherapy plus ipilimumab. These receptors originate from a human donor with non-small cell lung cancer that progressed on radiotherapy plus ipilimumab. Both conserved end residues are part of each CDR3. Fields, in order: CDR3 length, J gene, V gene, D gene, CDR3 protein. A D gene is named only where the DNA matches it firmly.

14	TRBJ1-1	TRBV18	TRBD1	CASSPTTGGTEAFF
15	TRBJ1-4	TRBV19	.	CASSIAGARDEKLFF
14	TRBJ1-1	TRBV6-6	.	CASSSAEMNTEAFF
16	TRBJ1-1	TRBV7-6	.	CASSLAPPGMNTEAFF
12	TRBJ1-2	TRBV28	.	CASFTPGDGYTF
14	TRBJ1-1	TRBV29-1	.	CSAQGGRENTEAFF
12	TRBJ2-1	TRBV6-1	.	CASSRQDNEQFF
15	TRBJ2-5	TRBV19	.	CASSIGNKLQETQYF
15	TRBJ1-3	TRBV5-1	.	CASSLTRSSGNTIYF
15	TRBJ1-2	TRBV6-5	TRBD1	CASSPPGQGNYGYTF
16	TRBJ2-2	TRBV5-1	.	CASSFQPSTNTGELFF
13	TRBJ2-2	TRBV12-5	TRBD2	CASGSPNTGELFF
12	TRBJ1-2	TRBV27	.	CASRQGPYGYTF
15	TRBJ1-2	TRBV13	TRBD1	CASSLDRVPFYGYTF
16	TRBJ2-5	TRBV4-3	TRBD2	CASSQDRKRGQETQYF
15	TRBJ2-7	TRBV28	TRBD2	CASSLRAGGQYEQYF
15	TRBJ1-6	TRBV7-9	TRBD1	CASSPETGGNSPLHF
11	TRBJ1-2	TRBV6-5	.	CASMGGSGYTF
15	TRBJ1-1	TRBV4-2	.	CASSPAGDWNTEAFF
17	TRBJ1-3	TRBV29-1	.	CSVTRGRLPSSGNTIYF
15	TRBJ2-3	TRBV29-1	.	CSALRGGGSPDTQYF
16	TRBJ1-2	TRBV11-2	.	CASSLGERGGHYGYTF
13	TRBJ2-5	TRBV15	.	CATRVREQETQYF
16	TRBJ1-2	TRBV7-2	.	CASSLDAGASRYGYTF